This note documents a single T cell receptor (beta chain) sequence. Its antigen is still unknown. It has no much larger one-base neighbor in the sample; base qualities were not kept. The library was built by means of the immunoSEQ multiplex PCR assay. The multiplex PCR relied on a mix of 60 forward primers for TCR Vbeta segments and 13 reverse primers for TCR Jbeta segments. A multiplex PCR assay on genomic DNA amplified the CDR3 region of rearranged TCR beta genes. The amplified TCR beta libraries were sequenced on the Illumina HiSeq System as 87-base-pair reads. On the authors' methods: Across the 600 to 700 repertoires, a later analysis counted around 80 million unique TCR beta chains, roughly 11 million of which were shared by at least two donors. Raw reads were error-corrected and collapsed into unique sequences with a nearest-neighbor algorithm that merged closely related sequences to remove PCR and sequencing errors. To assign V, D and J gene segments, CDR3 sequences were aligned to IMGT reference sequences. For a sequence to be retained, a match of at least six nucleotides to both a V gene segment and a J gene segment was required. A rearrangement was called productive if the CDR3 had no stop codons and remained in frame with V and J, and every other rearrangement was called non-productive. CDR3 was defined according to IMGT convention as the region running from the second conserved V-encoded cysteine to the conserved J-encoded phenylalanine. Sequences without an unambiguous match to a single V gene segment were excluded from the earlier analysis of over 500 of the donors. An earlier analysis of a few hundred of the donors classified V segments as functional when productive rearrangements were above 56.7% and as segregating when the standard deviation between donors was above 5%. A statistical classification framework was built to diagnose cytomegalovirus status from the catalog of TCR beta chain sequences. A later analysis assigned V and J genes by comparing TCR nucleotide sequences with IMGT/GENE-DB human TR gene sequences. Using the TCRdist pipeline, a later analysis assigned CDR3 sequences along with most-parsimonious VDJ recombination scenarios. A later analysis defined each TCR beta chain by its CDR3 amino acid sequence plus V-gene family, and excluded reads lacking a unique V-gene family. In a later analysis, approximately 640 highly shared, low-generation-probability nucleotide sequences were removed to address suspected cross-contamination and a sequencing artifact. A later analysis calculated a clonal expansion index for each public chain from normalized within-repertoire ranks of inferred template counts. In a later analysis, generation probabilities were computed using a VDJ recombination model fitted to out-of-frame rearrangements, and the results were checked against IGoR. In a later analysis, TCR-TCR, TCR-HLA and TCR-CMV co-occurrence was scored with hypergeometric tests, and a repertoire-size bias correction was applied to TCR pairs. False discovery rates were estimated in a later analysis by permuting HLA or CMV assignments 20 times. In a later analysis, co-occurring TCRs were grouped using DBSCAN, with TCRdist sequence similarity added in when clustering inside HLA-allele-positive subsets. Co-occurrence clustering excluded repertoires with fewer than 30,000 or more than 120,000 public chains, plus five with anomalous nucleotide sharing. This is the immuneACCESS table as TCRdb keeps it, with only in-frame sequences that have V and J called. A part of the clones is gone; compared with another copy, unresolved V genes explain less than half, and the rest is unexplained. V and J calls plus clone size are reproduced from that table; the DNA served to infer D and trimming. This sample is represented by 150,000 or so clones; 77% of them were singletons. The top ten constitute under 2% of the sample.

This sample was taken from a study of cytomegalovirus exposure and HLA in healthy donors (TCRdb year 2017). With respect to the entire study: An earlier analysis of fewer than 750 of the donors reported 276 Gb of sequence data and some 110 million unique TCR beta sequences obtained from approximately 180 million T cells. Class I and class II HLA loci were covered by the typing at four-digit resolution. Genome-wide SNP genotypes for about 65% of the roughly 670 donors were used in a later genetic analysis, which treated that subset as a discovery cohort. An earlier analysis of some 600 of the donors applied high-throughput TCR beta sequencing to assess whether each TCR beta V gene segment acted as functional or pseudogenic. Among the roughly 400 genotyped donors, roughly 80% belonged to the genetic ancestry cluster associated with self-reported Caucasian donors. A separate validation cohort of more than 100 different subjects was used in addition to the roughly 700-subject first cohort. Rather than drawing on any new phenotypic data, the later analysis identified candidate immune exposures from TCR beta sequences and the way those sequences occurred across donors. Donor age, sex, ethnicity and CMV serostatus were compiled together with the repertoire data. To predict cytomegalovirus infection status, the study brought together high-throughput TCR immunosequencing, statistical association of individual TCRs with disease status, and machine learning. Every repertoire in the discovery cohort had been generated on one and the same sequencing platform. A later analysis re-examined previously published TCR beta repertoires from roughly 720 donors and added high-resolution HLA genotyping to investigate patterns of TCR occurrence. The aim of the study was to test whether cataloging public T cell receptors could identify signatures of past pathogen exposure. Among about 400 genotyped donors of the cohort, an average of roughly 230,000 unique TCR beta nucleotide sequences was sequenced per donor, of which 15% to 20% were non-productive. The T cell repertoires of some 700 subjects were profiled by immunosequencing and related to cytomegalovirus serostatus. Roughly five DR-DQ haplotypes were handled as single units for association and clustering because linkage in the cohort was strong. Typing coverage differed by locus: A, B, C, DRB1 and DQB1 were typed in roughly 629-640 donors, DQA1 in 522, DPA1 in 600 to 610, and DPB1 in 472. An early release covering about 600 HLA-typed donors comprised approximately 300 gigabases of sequencing data and around 85 million unique TCR sequences. The paper's findings and limits, for the study overall: A later analysis found that TCR association rates varied across HLA loci, with DRB1 alleles showing the most associated TCRs and HLA-C alleles the fewest. A cluster of highly shared sequence variants was judged likely to be a technical artifact of the sequencing pipeline. A later genetic analysis associated a missense DCLRE1C variant with V-gene and J-gene trimming of TCR beta chains, and an independent cohort replicated the association. An earlier analysis of some 560 of the donors showed that most TCR beta V segments appeared in productive rearrangements either about 90% or about 30% of the time, which broadly matched IMGT annotations. Immune exposure information for the cohort was limited to CMV serostatus. According to a later analysis, most CMV-associated TCR beta chains appeared to be HLA-restricted, and the HLA associations seemed to be driven largely by CMV exposure. When HLA alleles, especially DR and DQ, strongly co-occurred, TCR associations were difficult to assign to individual alleles. According to the authors, the approach could potentially be generalized to other disease states and immunological phenotypes. Presence/absence analyses assumed roughly uniform sequencing depth across donors, an assumption that may not hold. The study gave a list of about 150 TCR beta chains associated with cytomegalovirus. In a later analysis, more than 15,000 TCR beta sequences were associated with specific HLA alleles at a false discovery rate of 0.05. Some IMGT-functional V segments, including TRBV6-2 and TRBV6-3, could not be distinguished by the 87-base-pair reads and were therefore excluded. A few of the identified cytomegalovirus-associated TCR beta chains were confirmed in vitro to be specific for cytomegalovirus antigens. Approximately 16 rarely observed V segments, including chromosome 9 orphons, were excluded from the earlier analysis of several hundred of the donors because counts were too low. The classifier was reported to diagnose cytomegalovirus status with high specificity and sensitivity in both the original cohort and the validation cohort. Correlated functional status among segregating V segments might be attributable to linkage disequilibrium, but an unknown experimental factor could not be ruled out. The cohort was sequenced for TCR beta chains only, and without alpha or paired-chain data the features that could be detected were limited. A later analysis found that HLA-associated TCR beta chains were more clonally expanded and had lower generation probabilities than equally common non-associated chains. A later analysis reported that several top co-occurrence clusters appeared linked to parvovirus B19, influenza, CMV and Epstein-Barr virus. Most TCR sequences were seen in very few donors, while some public TCRs were found in many individuals. According to a later genetic analysis, donors in an Asian-associated ancestry cluster had fewer N-insertions in productive TCRs than the approximately 700-donor mean. A further reported finding was that TCR beta sequences accurately predicted the HLA-A and HLA-B alleles for most subjects in the first cohort. Because HLA typing was unavailable for some donors at each locus, only the typed subset was used in association tests.

Including the terminal cysteine and phenylalanine, the CDR3 comprises 14 residues. The kept DNA is CDR3 alone, 42 bases in frame from the first base. Trimming at the junction amounts to 0 bases on V and 7 bases on J, and the germline ends lie 10 bases apart. The germline V gene gives CDR1 as SGHRS and CDR2 as YFSETQ. The cohort comprised fewer than 750 healthy bone marrow donors. At the time of sampling, all cohort members were nominally healthy, though unrecorded immune exposures were likely present. The donor was CMV seronegative and was included in the group of 352 seronegative cohort members. A peripheral blood sample was provided by each donor, and peripheral blood mononuclear cells were used for TCR beta sequencing. Genomic DNA was extracted from the blood cell samples with the Qiagen DNeasy Blood Extraction Kit.

What was sequenced was PBMCs. The receptor was isolated from a female donor in good health and CMV-seronegative. This chain joins TRBV5-1 to TRBJ2-2, with no confidently assigned D gene. The encoded CDR3 is CASSLGAGGGELFF. The DNA sequence is given as TGCGCCAGCAGCTTGGGGGCCGGTGGCGGGGAGCTGTTTTTT.